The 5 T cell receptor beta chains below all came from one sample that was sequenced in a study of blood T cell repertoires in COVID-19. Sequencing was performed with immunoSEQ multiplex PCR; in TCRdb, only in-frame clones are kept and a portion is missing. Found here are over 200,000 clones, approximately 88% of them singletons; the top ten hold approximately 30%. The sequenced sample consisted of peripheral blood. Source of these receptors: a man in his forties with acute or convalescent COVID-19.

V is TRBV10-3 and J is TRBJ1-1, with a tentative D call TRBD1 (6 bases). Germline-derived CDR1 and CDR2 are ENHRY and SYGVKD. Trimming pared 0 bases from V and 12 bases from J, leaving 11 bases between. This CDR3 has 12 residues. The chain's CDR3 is CAISESTGFPFF. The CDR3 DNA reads TGTGCCATCAGTGAGTCGACAGGCTTTCCTTTCTTT.

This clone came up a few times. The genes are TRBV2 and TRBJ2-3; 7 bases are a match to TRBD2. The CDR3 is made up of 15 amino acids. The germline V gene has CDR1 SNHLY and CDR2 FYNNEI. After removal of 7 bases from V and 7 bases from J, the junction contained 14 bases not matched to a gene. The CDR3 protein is CASNEGGSPLHTQYF. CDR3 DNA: TGTGCCAGCAACGAGGGCGGGAGTCCCCTCCATACGCAGTATTTT.

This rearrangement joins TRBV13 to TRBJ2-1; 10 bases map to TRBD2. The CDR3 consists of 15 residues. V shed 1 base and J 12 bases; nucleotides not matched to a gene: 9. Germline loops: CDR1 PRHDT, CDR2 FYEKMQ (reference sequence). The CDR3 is CASSLDSPGLAAQFF. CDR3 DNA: TGTGCCAGCAGCTTAGATAGTCCAGGACTAGCGGCGCAGTTCTTC.

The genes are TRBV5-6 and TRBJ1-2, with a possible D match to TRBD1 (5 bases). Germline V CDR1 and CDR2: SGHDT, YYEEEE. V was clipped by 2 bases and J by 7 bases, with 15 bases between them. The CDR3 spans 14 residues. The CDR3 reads CASSFLAGLGGYTF. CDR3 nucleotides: TGTGCCAGCAGCTTTTTGGCAGGGCTAGGTGGCTACACCTTC.

In DNA form, the CDR3 reads TGTGCCAGCAGCTCGTCGGGGGGCATCATTCAGTACTTC. Its translation: CASSSSGGIIQYF. This chain joins TRBV7-2 and TRBJ2-4; perhaps TRBD2 as D (7 bases). This CDR3 is built from 13 residues. The V gene's germline CDR1 is SGHTA and CDR2 FQGNSA. The V gene lost 4 bases and the J gene lost 9 bases, with 13 bases spanning the gap.